This record looks at one T cell receptor (beta chain) sequence and its context. Its antigen remains unknown. This sample was taken from a study of T cells in Graves' hyperthyroidism and ophthalmopathy. Per germline, CDR1 LNHNV and CDR2 YYDKDF (reference sequence). V was pared by 5 bases and J by 4 bases, with 23 bases of the junction left unmatched. The CDR3 extends over 20 amino acids. Orbital computed tomography, thyroid ultrasound, serum thyroxine and TRAb, and clinical symptoms together informed the diagnoses. Amplified TCR beta CDR3 regions came from RNA transcripts. TCR CDR3 regions were first amplified by RT-PCR with HTBI primers. TCRdb re-analysed the multiplex PCR reads in MiXCR, keeping a single row per CDR3 protein. The sample lists about 560,000 distinct CDR3 sequences; over 15% were seen once. Regarding the study as a whole: Most thyroid clonotypes that were expanded above 0.001 also turned up in blood.

The sequence was obtained from a woman aged 18-29 years with Graves' hyperthyroidism. Sequenced material: blood. The chain has TRBV15 and TRBJ1-2, with 9 nucleotides matching TRBD1. CDR3: CATSRENQPPVSGQGYGYTF. CDR3 nucleotides: TGTGCCACCAGCCGCGAGAACCAGCCCCCGGTTTCGGGACAGGGCTATGGCTACACCTTC. Using reference TRBV15 and TRBJ1-2 for the parts outside the CDR3, the full variable domain is DAMVIQNPRYQVTQFGKPVTLSCSQTLNHNVMYWYQQKSSQAPKLLFHYYDKDFNNEADTPDNFQSRRPNTSFCFLDIRSPGLGDTAMYLCATSRENQPPVSGQGYGYTFGSGTRLTVV.